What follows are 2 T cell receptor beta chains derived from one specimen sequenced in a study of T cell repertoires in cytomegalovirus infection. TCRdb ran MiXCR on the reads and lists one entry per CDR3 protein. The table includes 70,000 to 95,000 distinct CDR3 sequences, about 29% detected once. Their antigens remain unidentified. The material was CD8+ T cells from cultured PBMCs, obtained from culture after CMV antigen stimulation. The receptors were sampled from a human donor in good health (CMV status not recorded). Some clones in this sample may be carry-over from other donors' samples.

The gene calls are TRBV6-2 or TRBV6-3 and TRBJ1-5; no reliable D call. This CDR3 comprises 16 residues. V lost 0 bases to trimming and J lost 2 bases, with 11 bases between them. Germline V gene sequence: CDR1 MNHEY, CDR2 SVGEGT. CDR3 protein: CASSYSYQEGNQPQHF. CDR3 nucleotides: TGTGCCAGCAGTTACTCTTACCAGGAAGGCAATCAGCCCCAGCATTTT.

CDR3 region: CARSGESSYEQYF. The CDR3 DNA follows: TGTGCCAGGTCGGGGGAAAGCTCCTACGAGCAGTACTTC. The gene calls are TRBV2 and TRBJ2-7, with D possibly being TRBD2 (6 bases). Germline V gives CDR1 SNHLY, CDR2 FYNNEI. The ends were cut back, 9 bases at V and 0 bases at J, with 12 bases in the middle. CDR3 size: 13 residues.